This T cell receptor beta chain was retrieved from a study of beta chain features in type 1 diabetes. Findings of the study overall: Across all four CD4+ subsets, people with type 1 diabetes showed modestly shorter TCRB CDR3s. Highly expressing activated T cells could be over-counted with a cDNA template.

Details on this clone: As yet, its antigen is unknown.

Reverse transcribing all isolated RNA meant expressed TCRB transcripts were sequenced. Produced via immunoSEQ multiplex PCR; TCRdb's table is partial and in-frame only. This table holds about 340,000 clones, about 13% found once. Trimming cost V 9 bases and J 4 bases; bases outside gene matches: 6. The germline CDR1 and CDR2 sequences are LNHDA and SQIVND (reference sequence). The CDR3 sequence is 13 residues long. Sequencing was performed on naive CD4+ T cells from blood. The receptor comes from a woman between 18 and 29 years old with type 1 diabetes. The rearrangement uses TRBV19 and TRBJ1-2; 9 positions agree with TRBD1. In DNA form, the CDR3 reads TGTGCCAGCCACGTGACAGGGGGCTATGGCTACACCTTC. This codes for CASHVTGGYGYTF. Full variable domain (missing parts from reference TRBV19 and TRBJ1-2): DGGITQSPKYLFRKEGQNVTLSCEQNLNHDAMYWYRQDPGQGLRLIYYSQIVNDFQKGDIAEGYSVSREKKESFPLTVTSAQKNPTAFYLCASHVTGGYGYTFGSGTRLTVV.